A single sample gave rise to the 32 T cell receptor beta chains below, sequenced in a study of cytotoxic CD8 clonotypes in ibrutinib-treated CLL. Libraries were prepared by immunoSEQ multiplex PCR; TCRdb keeps only in-frame clonotypes and omits some of them. The data show approximately 320,000 clones, over 60% seen once. The source material was PBMCs, sampled after 36 months of ibrutinib treatment. The receptors were sampled from a human donor with chronic lymphocytic leukemia.

The rearrangement links TRBV5-1 to TRBJ2-3, with a weak D call TRBD2 (5 bases). V lost 1 base and J 8 bases, leaving 20 bases between the germline ends. Germline CDR1 is SGHRS and CDR2 is YFSETQ. This CDR3 contains 16 residues. CDR3 sequence (DNA): TGCGCCAGCAGCTTGTTAGGCCTAGTGGGGAGCGGTACGCAGTATTTT. It codes for CASSLLGLVGSGTQYF.

The chain uses TRBV19 and TRBJ2-7; 8 bases fit TRBD1. CDR1 and CDR2 (germline): LNHDA, SQIVND (reference sequence). This CDR3 is 13 amino acids long. V dropped 9 bases and J dropped 6; count of bases not matched to a gene: 10. In DNA form, the CDR3 reads TGTGCCAGCGCGACAGGGGAAAATAGCGAGCAGTACTTC. It yields the protein CASATGENSEQYF.

This chain uses TRBV11-1 with TRBJ2-7, with 8 bases lining up with TRBD1. Germline CDR1 is SGHAT and CDR2 is FQDESV (reference sequence). The CDR3 consists of 15 residues. V trimming: 5 bases; J trimming: 3 bases; junction bases outside the gene matches: 9. CDR3 nucleotide sequence: TGTGCCAGCAGCCCTCCGGGACAGGATTTCTACGAGCAGTACTTC. It translates to CASSPPGQDFYEQYF. Looking up the rest from reference TRBV11-1 and TRBJ2-7 gives the full variable domain: EAEVAQSPRYKITEKSQAVAFWCDPISGHATLYWYRQILGQGPELLVQFQDESVVDDSQLPKDRFSAERLKGVDSTLKIQPAELGDSAMYLCASSPPGQDFYEQYFGPGTRLTVT.

There are a few counts of this clone. The V call is TRBV6-1, the J call TRBJ2-5; perhaps TRBD2 as D (6 bases). This CDR3 region has 15 residues. Trimming took 2 bases from V and 4 from J, leaving 14 bases between them. CDR1 is MNHNS, CDR2 SASEGT, per germline. The CDR3 loop reads CASSEWGGERETQYF. The CDR3 nucleotides read TGTGCCAGCAGTGAATGGGGCGGGGAGAGAGAGACCCAGTACTTC.

This clone was counted a few times. V and J are TRBV10-1 and TRBJ1-6; perhaps TRBD1 as D (6 bases). CDR1 and CDR2 (germline): WNHNN, SYGVQD (reference sequence). Trimming removed 2 bases at V and 6 bases at J, with 8 bases between. This CDR3 is built from 14 residues. The chain's CDR3 is CASSEKGGNSPLHF. The CDR3 DNA reads as TGCGCCAGCAGTGAGAAGGGGGGTAATTCACCCCTCCACTTT.

The V call is TRBV29-1, the J call TRBJ1-2; 8 bases match TRBD1. Germline V gene sequence: CDR1 SQVTM, CDR2 ANQGSEA. The CDR3 covers 15 residues. With 2 bases clipped from V and 8 bases from J, the junction kept 13 bases outside the gene matches. CDR3 region: CSVEHRTGSFFGYTF. DNA for the CDR3: TGCAGCGTTGAACATAGGACAGGGAGCTTTTTCGGCTACACCTTC.

Only one count was recorded for this clone. CDR3 in amino acids: CARERTGWNEQFF. Here the CDR3 DNA reads TGTGCCAGAGAAAGGACAGGTTGGAATGAGCAGTTCTTC. V and J are TRBV2 and TRBJ2-1, with 7 nucleotides matching TRBD1. Germline values: CDR1 SNHLY, CDR2 FYNNEI. The CDR3 loop spans 13 amino acids. V lost 9 bases to trimming and J lost 7 bases; unmatched junction nucleotides: 9.

This clone appeared once. J is TRBJ2-7 and V is TRBV5-1; TRBD1 aligns across 9 bases. This CDR3 contains 14 residues. From germline, CDR1 is SGHRS and CDR2 YFSETQ. J was trimmed by 4 bases and V by 3 bases; bases with no gene match: 5. This chain's CDR3 is CASSWTGANYEQYF. The CDR3 DNA is TGCGCCAGCAGCTGGACAGGGGCAAATTACGAGCAGTACTTC.

The rearrangement joins TRBV28 to TRBJ1-3; D call uncertain. Trimming left V 6 bases short and J 2 bases short, with 14 bases between. The germline V gene has CDR1 MDHEN and CDR2 SYDVKM. The CDR3 covers 15 residues. CDR3 sequence (DNA): TGTGCCAGCAGCCGCATTGGAGGCACTGGAAACACCATATATTTT. It encodes CASSRIGGTGNTIYF.

This clone is a singleton in its sample. The chain links TRBV6-5 to TRBJ2-6; 7 nucleotides agree with TRBD2. This CDR3 has 16 amino acids. V gave up 2 bases and J gave up 2 bases; unmatched junction bases: 3. Germline CDR1 reads MNHEY; CDR2 reads SVGAGI. The CDR3 sequence: CASSYRGVAGANVLTF. The CDR3 DNA reads as TGTGCCAGCAGTTACCGGGGGGTGGCTGGGGCCAACGTCCTGACTTTC.

The J gene is TRBJ2-7, the V gene TRBV10-3; 9 nucleotides line up with TRBD1. V lost 6 bases and J lost 2; bases outside the gene matches: 5. Germline V gives CDR1 ENHRY, CDR2 SYGVKD. The CDR3 loop spans 14 amino acids. The CDR3 protein is CAIREGQGTYEQYF. Written as DNA, the CDR3 is TGTGCCATCAGGGAGGGACAGGGAACCTACGAGCAGTACTTC.

The V call is TRBV15, the J call TRBJ2-5; perhaps D is TRBD1 or TRBD2 (7 bases each). Germline lookup yields CDR1 LNHNV and CDR2 YYDKDF (reference sequence). V lost 5 bases and J lost 3, with 16 bases in between. CDR3 length equals 15 residues. The CDR3 loop reads CATSSPGGVEETQYF. The CDR3 DNA follows: TGTGCCACCAGCTCGCCAGGGGGGGTTGAAGAGACCCAGTACTTC.

The chain uses TRBV5-6 and TRBJ2-3; either TRBD1 or TRBD2 may supply D (5 bases each). The CDR3 contains 13 residues. Trimming shortened V by 1 base and J by 3 bases, and 6 bases separated the two germline ends. Germline V gene lookup returns CDR1 SGHDT and CDR2 YYEEEE. The CDR3 DNA sequence: TGTGCCAGCAGCTTGTGGGGGACAGATACGCAGTATTTT. Translation: CASSLWGTDTQYF.

This chain links TRBV29-1 with TRBJ2-3; D perhaps matches TRBD1 (5 bases). Trimming cost V 4 bases and J 4 bases, with 15 bases left between them. Germline CDR1 and CDR2: SQVTM and ANQGSEA. This CDR3 is 14 amino acids long. The CDR3 here is CSVVGESLADTQYF. The CDR3, as DNA: TGCAGCGTTGTAGGGGAATCCTTGGCAGATACGCAGTATTTT.

This rearrangement joins TRBV10-1 to TRBJ2-7, with 7 bases that match TRBD2. With V trimmed by 3 bases and J by 3 bases, 5 bases remained unmatched. The germline V gene encodes CDR1 WNHNN and CDR2 SYGVQD (reference sequence). The CDR3 is 14 residues long. The CDR3 region is CASSDAGVVYEQYF. CDR3 bases: TGCGCCAGCAGTGATGCGGGAGTAGTCTACGAGCAGTACTTC.

This chain uses TRBV7-8 with TRBJ2-3; 15 bases match TRBD2. This CDR3 contains 18 residues. Germline lookup yields CDR1 SGHVS and CDR2 FQNEAQ. V dropped 0 bases and J dropped 5; count of bases not matched to a gene: 6. As DNA, the CDR3 is TGTGCCAGCAGCTTAGCTAGGACTAGCGGGGGGGCGATAGATACGCAGTATTTT. Its protein product is CASSLARTSGGAIDTQYF. The full variable domain, with the rest looked up from reference TRBV7-8 and TRBJ2-3, is GAGVSQSPRYKVAKRGQDVALRCDPISGHVSLFWYQQALGQGPEFLTYFQNEAQLDKSGLPSDRFFAERPEGSVSTLKIQRTQQEDSAVYLCASSLARTSGGAIDTQYFGPGTRLTVL.

The CDR3 loop is CASSTTASNYGYTF. CDR3 DNA sequence: TGCGCCAGCAGCACGACAGCTTCGAACTATGGCTACACCTTC. This chain uses TRBV5-1 with TRBJ1-2; TRBD1 might be the D (5 bases). Germline V gene data show CDR1 as SGHRS and CDR2 as YFSETQ. V shed 4 bases and J shed 2 bases, with 12 bases lying between them. This CDR3 is 14 amino acids long.

The genes are TRBV27 and TRBJ2-7; 8 nucleotides line up with TRBD2. The germline CDR1 and CDR2 sequences are MNHEY and SMNVEV (reference sequence). The CDR3 totals 14 residues. V trimming: 4 bases; J trimming: 2 bases; junction bases outside the gene matches: 4. The CDR3 loop is CASSWTSSTYEQYF. CDR3 in DNA: TGTGCCAGCAGTTGGACTAGCAGTACCTACGAGCAGTACTTC.

CDR3 amino acids: CASSLRGDTQYF. The CDR3 nucleotides are TGTGCCAGCAGCTTACGAGGAGATACGCAGTATTTT. This sequence joins TRBV6-5 and TRBJ2-3; D gene unclear. The CDR3 runs 12 residues. Trimming removed 6 bases from V and 5 bases from J, with 9 bases in between. Germline CDR1 is MNHEY and CDR2 is SVGAGI.

The J gene is TRBJ2-7, the V gene TRBV5-1; 10 bases are shared with TRBD2. CDR3 length: 14 residues. V lost 2 bases and J lost 4; bases outside the gene matches: 3. Germline values: CDR1 SGHRS, CDR2 YFSETQ. CDR3 residues: CASSFGTSDYEQYF. CDR3 DNA: TGCGCCAGCAGCTTCGGGACTAGCGATTACGAGCAGTACTTC.

V gene TRBV5-4 combines with J gene TRBJ2-7; D perhaps matches TRBD1 (6 bases). V lost 3 bases to trimming and J lost 3 bases, with 13 bases between them. CDR3 length equals 14 residues. The germline gives CDR1 SGHNT, CDR2 YYREEE (reference sequence). The CDR3 nucleotides are TGTGCCAGCAGCTCCCAGGGGATCCACTACGAGCAGTACTTC. Protein: CASSSQGIHYEQYF.

This clone was found a few times. The chain is built from TRBV27 and TRBJ2-3; 9 positions agree with TRBD2. The germline CDR1 and CDR2 sequences are MNHEY and SMNVEV (reference sequence). The CDR3 covers 16 residues. V was pared by 3 bases and J by 4 bases, with 8 bases of the junction left unmatched. The CDR3 bases are TGTGCCAGCAGTTTGTTTGGTGCGGGAGGGCCAGATACGCAGTATTTT. Translating it yields CASSLFGAGGPDTQYF.

The gene calls are TRBV18 and TRBJ1-5; D is ambiguous. The CDR3 is 14 amino acids. CDR1 KGHSH and CDR2 LQKENI come from the germline V gene. V lost 3 bases and J 3 bases, leaving 9 bases between the germline ends. CDR3 region: CASSPNINNQPQHF. In DNA, the CDR3 is TGTGCCAGCTCACCTAACATTAACAATCAGCCCCAGCATTTT.

This clone turned up a few times. The V and J genes are TRBV6-6 and TRBJ2-7, with a possible D match to TRBD2 (6 bases). V was clipped by 5 bases and J by 4 bases, with 6 bases between them. Germline CDR1 and CDR2: MNHNY and SVGAGI (reference sequence). The length of the CDR3 is 11 residues. The CDR3 protein is CASSGTYEQYF. CDR3 in DNA: TGTGCCAGCAGTGGGACTTACGAGCAGTACTTC.

The gene calls are TRBV27 and TRBJ1-1; D might be TRBD1 (5 bases). Trimming took off 5 bases at V and 4 bases at J, with 20 bases between the two ends. CDR1 is MNHEY and CDR2 is SMNVEV in the germline V gene (reference sequence). The CDR3 has 16 amino acids. This CDR3 reads CASSPHLASGGTEAFF. CDR3 DNA: TGTGCCAGCAGTCCACACCTGGCATCGGGGGGCACTGAAGCTTTCTTT.

This rearrangement joins TRBV4-1 to TRBJ1-5; a possible D gene is TRBD1 (5 bases). The CDR3 sequence is 17 residues long. V lost 5 bases to trimming and J lost 1 base, with 18 bases between them. Germline loops: CDR1 MGHRA, CDR2 YSYEKL. The CDR3 DNA follows: TGCGCCAGCAGCGGACACCTTGGGCCCTCCAGCAATCAGCCCCAGCATTTT. Residues: CASSGHLGPSSNQPQHF.

V is TRBV11-2 and J is TRBJ2-3; TRBD1 agrees at 10 bases. CDR1 is SGHAT and CDR2 is FQNNGV in the germline V gene. Trimming at V came to 5 bases and at J to 4 bases, leaving 9 bases not matched to a gene. The CDR3 is made up of 16 amino acids. CDR3 residues: CASSARTGGFSDTQYF. The CDR3 DNA reads TGTGCCAGCAGCGCCAGGACAGGGGGTTTCTCAGATACGCAGTATTTT.

The chain employs TRBV9 and TRBJ1-3, with D tentatively TRBD1 (5 bases). With 3 bases removed from V and 4 bases from J, the gap between germline ends came to 8 bases. This CDR3 is built from 13 residues. The germline gives CDR1 SGDLS, CDR2 YYNGEE. CDR3 nucleotides: TGTGCCAGCAGCGCAAGACAGGGAAACACCATATATTTT. Translating gives CASSARQGNTIYF.

The chain uses TRBV5-1 and TRBJ2-7, with D perhaps TRBD2 (6 bases). The CDR3 is made up of 13 amino acids. Trimming removed 4 bases at V and 2 bases at J, with 10 bases between. The germline gives CDR1 SGHRS, CDR2 YFSETQ. The CDR3 bases are TGCGCCAGCAGCAATAGCGGAGCCTACGAGCAGTACTTC. The encoded protein is CASSNSGAYEQYF.

Worth noting for this clone: The same CDR3 can be traced to other DNA sequences in this sample. V and J are TRBV6-5 and TRBJ1-1, with D tentatively TRBD1 (5 bases). From germline, CDR1 is MNHEY and CDR2 SVGAGI. V was clipped by 1 base and J by 4 bases, with 7 bases between them. The CDR3 contains 13 residues. CDR3 sequence: CASSYYGGTEAFF. CDR3 DNA: TGTGCCAGCAGTTACTATGGGGGCACTGAAGCTTTCTTT.

The chain employs TRBV27 and TRBJ2-3; D is uncertain. The V and J ends lost 2 bases and 6 bases respectively, with 12 bases between them. Germline assignment: CDR1 MNHEY and CDR2 SMNVEV (reference sequence). This CDR3 comprises 14 residues. CDR3 sequence reads: CASSLESGGDTQYF. The CDR3 DNA follows: TGTGCCAGCAGTTTAGAATCCGGCGGTGATACGCAGTATTTT.

The chain carries TRBV18 and TRBJ1-1; 9 bases align to TRBD1. Germline trimming cut 2 bases from V and 7 bases from J; bases unmatched to any gene: 20. The CDR3 is 19 residues long. Germline CDR1 is KGHSH and CDR2 is LQKENI. The CDR3 bases are TGTGCCAGCTCACCAAGGCTGCAAACAGGGGGCCTCGATGGGCTTGAAGCTTTCTTT. Its translation: CASSPRLQTGGLDGLEAFF.